This T cell receptor (beta chain) derives from a study of T-cell reconstitution after alpha-beta-depleted transplantation in children. Trimming pared 1 base from V and 7 bases from J, leaving 20 bases between. This CDR3 is built from 17 residues. Germline V gene data show CDR1 as MNHEY and CDR2 as SVGAGI. Unique molecular identifiers were incorporated during preparation of the TCRbeta library. Via MiXCR, TCRdb re-called the PCR reads, giving one row per CDR3 protein. This table has 40,000 to 60,000 distinct CDR3 sequences, about 9% appearing once. This clonotype has a count of ten or more. Its antigen is currently unknown. Overall study findings and caveats: Reported findings indicate that, about two months after transplant, alpha-beta T cells came from several hundred expanded clones, which were derived from non-depleted graft cells. Newly produced T cells mostly provided counts and TCRbeta diversity after one year, as hyperexpanded clones declined.

The chain has TRBV6-5 and TRBJ2-4; a possible D gene is TRBD2 (6 bases). The receptor's source is a male patient between 2 and 9 years old who had a stem cell transplant for chronic granulomatous disease, so the T cells may come from the graft donor. The sequences come from PBMCs, mostly from graft donor cells, collected 60 days after TCRalphabeta/CD19-depleted stem cell transplant. Here the CDR3 reads CASSYFGGTTRGNIQYF. The DNA of the CDR3 is TGTGCCAGCAGTTACTTTGGCGGGACCACCCGGGGGAACATTCAGTACTTC.